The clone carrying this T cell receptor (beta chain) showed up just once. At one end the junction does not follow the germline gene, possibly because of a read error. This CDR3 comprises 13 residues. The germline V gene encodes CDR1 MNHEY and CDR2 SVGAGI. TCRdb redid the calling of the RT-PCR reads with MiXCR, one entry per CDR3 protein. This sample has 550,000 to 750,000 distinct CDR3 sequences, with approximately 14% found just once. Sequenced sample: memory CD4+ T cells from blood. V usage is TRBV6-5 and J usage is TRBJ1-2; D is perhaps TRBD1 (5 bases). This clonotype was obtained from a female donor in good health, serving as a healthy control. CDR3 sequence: CAGSRDRNYGYTF. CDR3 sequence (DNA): TGTGCCGGCAGTCGGGACCGGAACTATGGCTACACCTTC.